Presented here are 18 T cell receptor beta chains from one specimen sequenced in a study of blood T cell repertoires in COVID-19. Method: immunoSEQ multiplex PCR; TCRdb's copy keeps in-frame clones and lacks some. The table records roughly 250,000 clones, about 80% of them present only once. Material for sequencing was peripheral blood. These receptor sequences come from a man aged 50-60 years with active or convalescent COVID-19.

The chain uses TRBV2 and TRBJ2-2, with 8 bases lining up with TRBD1. Germline V gene lookup returns CDR1 SNHLY and CDR2 FYNNEI. With V trimmed by 7 bases and J by 2 bases, 6 bases remained unmatched. There are 15 residues in the CDR3. CDR3 in DNA: TGTGCCAGCACCTTGACAGGGGCTAACACCGGGGAGCTGTTTTTT. It specifies CASTLTGANTGELFF.

There are a few counts of this clone. V is TRBV28 and J is TRBJ2-7, with a weak D call TRBD2 (6 bases). Per germline, CDR1 MDHEN and CDR2 SYDVKM. V was pared by 6 bases and J by 0 bases, with 18 bases between. The CDR3 runs 16 residues. CDR3 protein: CASSRAGGTSSYEQYF. For the CDR3, the DNA is TGTGCCAGCAGCCGAGCCGGGGGAACAAGCTCCTACGAGCAGTACTTC.

The chain joins TRBV27 to TRBJ2-3, with 9 bases lining up with TRBD1. Per germline, CDR1 MNHEY and CDR2 SMNVEV (reference sequence). J was trimmed by 3 bases and V by 5 bases; bases with no gene match: 6. The CDR3 spans 15 residues. CDR3 DNA: TGTGCCAGCAGTCCACAGGGGGCATGGACAGATACGCAGTATTTT. It encodes CASSPQGAWTDTQYF.

The chain recombines TRBV18 with TRBJ2-7; D perhaps matches TRBD2 (7 bases). V shed 4 bases and J shed 5 bases, with 18 bases lying between them. This CDR3 is built from 15 residues. Germline-derived CDR1 and CDR2 are KGHSH and LQKENI. As DNA, the CDR3 is TGTGCCAGCTCACTGGACAGCGGGAAAGAGCACGAGCAGTACTTC. It encodes CASSLDSGKEHEQYF.

The chain has TRBV28 and TRBJ2-5; D might be TRBD1 (5 bases). This CDR3 contains 15 residues. The germline V gene has CDR1 MDHEN and CDR2 SYDVKM. Trimming shortened V by 2 bases and J by 4 bases, and 14 bases separated the two germline ends. The CDR3: CASSLVTGLRETQYF. CDR3 bases: TGTGCCAGCAGTTTAGTAACAGGTTTGAGAGAGACCCAGTACTTC.

The chain carries TRBV29-1 and TRBJ1-4; 7 bases align to TRBD1. This CDR3 comprises 12 residues. J lost 3 bases, V lost 8 bases, and 3 bases had no gene match. Germline CDR1 reads SQVTM; CDR2 reads ANQGSEA. The CDR3 DNA follows: TGCAGCACAGGGGAACCTAATGAAAAACTGTTTTTT. Protein: CSTGEPNEKLFF.

Here the CDR3 reads CASSLGDIPSETQYF. The CDR3, as DNA: TGTGCCAGCAGCTTAGGGGACATCCCATCAGAGACCCAGTACTTC. The chain has TRBV5-6 and TRBJ2-5; possible D gene TRBD1, 6 bases. Trimming removed 2 bases from V and 4 bases from J, with 15 bases in between. The CDR3 contains 15 residues. Germline lookup yields CDR1 SGHDT and CDR2 YYEEEE.

This clone was picked up a small number of times. The J gene is TRBJ2-7, the V gene TRBV5-1; TRBD1 might be the D (7 bases). Germline values: CDR1 SGHRS, CDR2 YFSETQ. V gave up 2 bases and J gave up 3 bases, with 18 bases separating them. The CDR3 is 16 residues long. DNA of the CDR3: TGCGCCAGCAGCTTAGTTGGAGGGGGCGCTGGCTACGAGCAGTACTTC. Protein product: CASSLVGGGAGYEQYF. The whole variable domain, filled in from reference TRBV5-1 and TRBJ2-7, reads KAGVTQTPRYLIKTRGQQVTLSCSPISGHRSVSWYQQTPGQGLQFLFEYFSETQRNKGNFPGRFSGRQFSNSRSEMNVSTLELGDSALYLCASSLVGGGAGYEQYFGPGTRLTVT.

This clone was seen repeatedly, ten times or more. The gene calls are TRBV5-1 and TRBJ1-4; TRBD1 might be the D (5 bases). Germline loops: CDR1 SGHRS, CDR2 YFSETQ. The CDR3 is 14 amino acids. Trimming took off 0 bases at V and 5 bases at J, with 8 bases between the two ends. The CDR3 region has the DNA TGCGCCAGCAGCTTGGTAACAGGAAATGAAAAACTGTTTTTT. The encoded protein is CASSLVTGNEKLFF.

This chain connects TRBV19 to TRBJ1-5; 10 positions agree with TRBD1. V lost 4 bases to trimming and J lost 6 bases; unmatched junction nucleotides: 9. CDR3 length equals 16 residues. Per germline, CDR1 LNHDA and CDR2 SQIVND (reference sequence). The CDR3 protein is CASSREGQGKGQPQHF. The DNA for the CDR3 is TGTGCCAGTAGTAGGGAGGGACAGGGGAAAGGTCAGCCCCAGCATTTT. Full variable domain (rest looked up from reference TRBV19 and TRBJ1-5): DGGITQSPKYLFRKEGQNVTLSCEQNLNHDAMYWYRQDPGQGLRLIYYSQIVNDFQKGDIAEGYSVSREKKESFPLTVTSAQKNPTAFYLCASSREGQGKGQPQHFGDGTRLSIL.

V usage is TRBV9 and J usage is TRBJ1-3; 8 nucleotides align to TRBD1. CDR1 SGDLS and CDR2 YYNGEE come from the germline V gene. The V gene end was trimmed by 4 bases and the J gene end by 3 bases; junction bases not matched to a gene: 9. This CDR3 is built from 16 residues. CDR3 coding DNA: TGTGCCAGCAGCCAAATGGGGACAGGTAGTGGAAACACCATATATTTT. This encodes CASSQMGTGSGNTIYF.

V and J are TRBV11-2 and TRBJ1-2; the D is unclear. V lost 5 bases and J lost 6, with 19 bases in between. The CDR3 is made up of 15 amino acids. Germline-derived CDR1 and CDR2 are SGHAT and FQNNGV. The DNA for the CDR3 is TGTGCCAGCAGCCCCTCTTCGGCGGTTCCAGATGGCTACACCTTC. Protein sequence: CASSPSSAVPDGYTF.

The V gene is TRBV5-1, the J gene TRBJ2-2; D is possibly TRBD1 (5 bases). CDR3 length: 15 residues. CDR1 is SGHRS, CDR2 YFSETQ, per germline. V gave up 2 bases and J gave up 3 bases, with 11 bases separating them. CDR3 residues: CASSFGDRYTGELFF. The CDR3 DNA follows: TGCGCCAGCAGCTTCGGTGACAGATACACCGGGGAGCTGTTTTTT.

The chain employs TRBV6-1 and TRBJ2-1; TRBD1 matches at 9 bases. Germline V lookup: CDR1 MNHNS, CDR2 SASEGT. V lost 2 bases to trimming and J lost 9 bases; unmatched junction nucleotides: 17. The CDR3 has 18 residues. CDR3 DNA sequence: TGTGCCAGCAGTGAACGAATCGTCGGGACAGGGAGAAGAGCTGAGCAGTTCTTC. Its translation: CASSERIVGTGRRAEQFF.

This clone was seen only once. This rearrangement joins TRBV4-1 to TRBJ1-1; D is ambiguous. The CDR3 is made up of 14 amino acids. The V and J ends lost 0 bases and 1 base respectively, with 6 bases between them. Germline V gene sequence: CDR1 MGHRA, CDR2 YSYEKL. The CDR3: CASSQDPRNTEAFF. CDR3 coding DNA: TGCGCCAGCAGCCAAGATCCTAGGAACACTGAAGCTTTCTTT.

The chain recombines TRBV6-1 with TRBJ2-3; TRBD2 agrees at 12 bases. V trimming: 0 bases; J trimming: 2 bases; junction bases outside the gene matches: 6. There are 18 residues in the CDR3. Germline V CDR1 and CDR2: MNHNS, SASEGT. The CDR3 region is CASSEALLAGGNTDTQYF. The CDR3 DNA is TGTGCCAGCAGTGAAGCCCTGCTAGCGGGGGGGAACACAGATACGCAGTATTTT.

The rearrangement links TRBV5-1 to TRBJ2-3; tentative D call: TRBD2 (6 bases). The germline CDR1 and CDR2 sequences are SGHRS and YFSETQ. V dropped 0 bases and J dropped 5 bases, with 10 bases sitting between them. This CDR3 comprises 14 residues. Written as DNA, the CDR3 is TGCGCCAGCAGCTTGGCCTTGGGGGGAGATACGCAGTATTTT. It translates to CASSLALGGDTQYF.

The chain carries TRBV30 and TRBJ2-5; weak D call: TRBD2 (5 bases). V dropped 5 bases and J dropped 0 bases, with 10 bases sitting between them. The CDR3 runs 13 residues. CDR1 and CDR2 from the germline V gene are GTSNPN and SVGIG (reference sequence). The CDR3 is CAWEREYQETQYF. The CDR3 bases are TGTGCCTGGGAAAGGGAGTACCAAGAGACCCAGTACTTC. The whole variable domain, filled in from reference TRBV30 and TRBJ2-5, reads SQTIHQWPATLVQPVGSPLSLECTVEGTSNPNLYWYRQAAGRGLQLLFYSVGIGQISSEVPQNLSASRPQDRQFILSSKKLLLSDSGFYLCAWEREYQETQYFGPGTRLLVL.